Listed below are T cell receptor beta chains from one sample, sequenced in a study of blood T cell repertoires in COVID-19. Assay used: immunoSEQ multiplex PCR; TCRdb lists only in-frame clones, some missing. This table has around 320,000 clones, roughly 90% appearing once. The specimen sequenced was PBMCs or T cells enriched from blood (not recorded which). These receptors all stem from a woman aged 25 to 39 who had been exposed to COVID-19. Both conserved end residues are part of each CDR3. The D gene is left open where the match is weak. The size field is filled for only some rows; it gives once, few, many or a size class.

>.|TRBJ2-6|TRBV7-8|.
CASSRDSSGANVLTF
TGTGCCAGCAGCCGAGACTCCTCTGGGGCCAACGTCCTGACTTTC
>.|TRBJ2-5|TRBV9|.
CASSYMDRRGETQYF
TGTGCCAGCAGCTACATGGACCGAAGGGGGGAGACCCAGTACTTC
>once|TRBJ2-7|TRBV19|.
CASSSPLGGYEQYF
TGTGCCAGTAGTTCGCCACTCGGGGGCTACGAGCAGTACTTC
>.|TRBJ2-1|TRBV30|TRBD1
CARRQGAGNEQFF
TGTGCCCGTCGACAGGGGGCGGGGAATGAGCAGTTCTTC
>.|TRBJ2-4|TRBV19|TRBD1
CASSRQGLAKNIQYF
TGTGCCAGTAGCCGACAGGGGTTAGCCAAAAACATTCAGTACTTC
>.|TRBJ2-1|TRBV11-3|TRBD1
CASSRGTGEKFF
TGTGCCAGCAGCCGGGGGACAGGGGAGAAGTTCTTC
>few|TRBJ1-5|TRBV10-3|.
CAISGETNQPQHF
TGTGCCATCAGTGGGGAGACAAATCAGCCCCAGCATTTT
>.|TRBJ1-2|TRBV5-6|.
CASSFLRANYGYTF
TGTGCCAGCAGCTTTTTGCGGGCTAACTATGGCTACACCTTC
>.|TRBJ1-4|TRBV27|.
CASSLVRGEKLFF
TGTGCCAGCAGTTTAGTCAGAGGTGAAAAACTGTTTTTT
>.|TRBJ2-2|TRBV11-2|.
CASSLGGAGELFF
TGTGCCAGCAGCTTAGGCGGGGCCGGGGAGCTGTTTTTT
>.|TRBJ2-7|TRBV6-5|.
CASTGPGRFEQYF
TGTGCCAGCACCGGTCCGGGTAGGTTCGAGCAGTACTTC
>.|TRBJ2-3|TRBV27|TRBD2
CASSLVISGGADTQYF
TGTGCCAGCAGTTTAGTTATTAGCGGGGGAGCAGATACGCAGTATTTT
>.|TRBJ2-7|TRBV6-1|.
CASSEGDWTYEQYF
TGTGCCAGCAGTGAAGGGGACTGGACCTACGAGCAGTACTTC
>.|TRBJ1-1|TRBV15|.
CATSRGGENTEAFF
TGTGCCACCAGCAGAGGAGGAGAGAACACTGAAGCTTTCTTT
>.|TRBJ1-1|TRBV5-1|.
CASSLVEQGTAFF
TGCGCCAGCAGCTTGGTTGAACAGGGTACAGCTTTCTTT
>.|TRBJ1-6|TRBV5-6|.
CASSHLNSPLHF
TGTGCCAGCAGCCACTTGAATTCACCCCTCCACTTT
>.|TRBJ1-1|TRBV27|TRBD1
CASSLVAGGNTEAFF
TGTGCCAGCAGTTTAGTGGCAGGGGGGAACACTGAAGCTTTCTTT
>.|TRBJ1-2|TRBV28|TRBD1
CASAGTANYGYTF
TGTGCCAGCGCGGGGACAGCGAACTATGGCTACACCTTC
>once|TRBJ1-5|TRBV5-1|TRBD1
CASSPGQVVNSNQPQHF
TGCGCCAGCAGCCCAGGACAGGTGGTAAATAGCAATCAGCCCCAGCATTTT
>once|TRBJ1-1|TRBV29-1|.
CSVDRNTEAFF
TGCAGCGTTGACAGGAACACTGAAGCTTTCTTT
>.|TRBJ1-1|TRBV21-1|.
CASSKARGKKAFF
TGTGCCAGCAGCAAAGCTAGAGGAAAGAAAGCTTTCTTT
>.|TRBJ1-1|TRBV12-3/TRBV12-4|TRBD1
CASRTGGLTEAFF
TGTGCCAGCAGGACAGGGGGTTTAACTGAAGCTTTCTTT
>.|TRBJ1-1|TRBV2|.
CASSVTGLNTEAFF
TGTGCCAGCAGTGTCACAGGCCTGAACACTGAAGCTTTCTTT
>.|TRBJ1-2|TRBV9|.
CASSLPGTEHYGYTF
TGTGCCAGCAGCCTACCAGGAACAGAGCACTATGGCTACACCTTC
>.|TRBJ1-3|TRBV28|.
CASSLDISGNTIYF
TGTGCCAGCAGTTTAGACATCTCTGGAAACACCATATATTTT
>.|TRBJ1-3|TRBV19|.
CASSIRDTGNTIYF
TGTGCCAGTAGTATCAGGGATACCGGAAACACCATATATTTT
>.|TRBJ2-3|TRBV5-6|.
CASSLGEVGDTQYF
TGTGCCAGCAGCTTGGGAGAGGTGGGAGATACGCAGTATTTT
>once|TRBJ2-1|TRBV5-6|.
CASSDVGDNEQFF
TGTGCCAGCAGCGACGTAGGGGACAATGAGCAGTTCTTC
>.|TRBJ1-1|TRBV19|TRBD1
CATYRGGTEAFF
TGTGCCACCTACAGGGGCGGCACTGAAGCTTTCTTT
>.|TRBJ1-4|TRBV4-2|.
CASSQGSAGPNEKLFF
TGTGCCAGCAGCCAAGGTAGTGCGGGGCCTAATGAAAAACTGTTTTTT
>.|TRBJ1-2|TRBV5-1|TRBD1
CASSWGQGANYGYTF
TGCGCCAGCAGCTGGGGACAGGGGGCTAACTATGGCTACACCTTC
>.|TRBJ2-5|TRBV27|TRBD1
CASSLPRQGPRGETQYF
TGTGCCAGCAGTTTACCAAGACAGGGACCTCGAGGAGAGACCCAGTACTTC
>.|TRBJ1-2|TRBV7-2|TRBD1
CASSLTTGNYGYTF
TGTGCCAGCAGCTTAACGACAGGGAACTATGGCTACACCTTC
>.|TRBJ1-4|TRBV19|.
CASATRTAVNEKLFF
TGTGCCAGTGCCACCCGGACAGCTGTTAATGAAAAACTGTTTTTT
>.|TRBJ2-7|TRBV12-3/TRBV12-4|.
CASSGQKKQYF
TGTGCCAGCAGTGGACAGAAGAAGCAGTACTTC
>.|TRBJ1-2|TRBV18|.
CASSPPAGTNYGYTF
TGTGCCAGCTCACCACCGGCGGGGACTAACTATGGCTACACCTTC
>.|TRBJ1-5|TRBV30|.
CAWRPQGGQPQHF
TGTGCCTGGCGACCGCAGGGAGGACAGCCCCAGCATTTT
>.|TRBJ1-2|TRBV2|TRBD1
CASSPQGASGYTF
TGTGCCAGCAGTCCGCAGGGGGCGAGTGGCTACACCTTC
>once|TRBJ2-7|TRBV7-6|TRBD1
CASSADRVSAYEQYF
TGTGCCAGCAGCGCCGACAGGGTATCGGCCTACGAGCAGTACTTC